This T cell receptor beta chain was observed in a study of T-cell memory formation after mild COVID-19. Study-wide points: Pre-infection memory already had some responding clones, implying cross-reactive memory joined. CD4/CD8 balance held among clones contracting day 15 to 85, and later expanders leaned CD4+. Of the contracting clones, CD4+ ones lay mainly in CM and EM, and CD8+ ones in EMRA.

TCRdb reprocessed the 5' RACE reads with MiXCR, giving one entry per CDR3 protein. The sample yields 85,000 to 130,000 distinct CDR3 sequences, under 15% seen once. This clonotype has a handful of counts. Its antigen is not known. The source of this sequence is an adult woman who had mild COVID-19 (a few samples of this study predate the infection). Cell type and time point are not known. Source material: PBMCs or a T cell subset sorted from them (not recorded which).

The CDR3 spells CASSYRTGNTEAFF. The CDR3 DNA reads TGCGCCAGCAGCTACCGGACAGGGAACACTGAAGCTTTCTTT. The chain is built from TRBV4-1 and TRBJ1-1, with TRBD1 matching 7 bases. J lost 1 base, V lost 5 bases, and 4 bases had no gene match. The CDR3 covers 14 residues. From germline, CDR1 is MGHRA and CDR2 YSYEKL.